A single sample is the source of the 7 T cell receptor beta chains below, sequenced in a study of cytomegalovirus exposure and HLA in healthy donors. 13 Jbeta primers and 60 Vbeta primers were used for the PCR. Some clones are missing from TCRdb's copy, which holds only in-frame ones; the method was immunoSEQ multiplex PCR. The table includes roughly 120,000 clones, 65% to 80% detected once. Sequencing was performed on PBMCs. The receptors come from a man in his 60s in good health and CMV-seropositive.

This chain links TRBV2 with TRBJ2-5, with 8 bases fitting TRBD1. J was trimmed by 7 bases and V by 3 bases; bases with no gene match: 4. Per the germline V gene, CDR1 is SNHLY and CDR2 is FYNNEI. The CDR3 runs to 13 residues. CDR3 region: CASSEDRAGTQYF. The CDR3, as DNA: TGTGCCAGCAGTGAGGACAGGGCGGGGACCCAGTACTTC.

The sample holds a few counts of this clone. The rearrangement uses TRBV2 and TRBJ1-3; no clear D gene. Trimming shortened V by 3 bases and J by 9 bases, and 12 bases separated the two germline ends. The CDR3 loop spans 13 amino acids. The V gene's germline CDR1 is SNHLY and CDR2 FYNNEI. Here the CDR3 reads CASSDTLGGTIYF. Written as DNA, the CDR3 is TGTGCCAGCAGTGATACCCTTGGAGGCACCATATATTTT.

The sample holds a few counts of this clone. J is TRBJ2-5 and V is TRBV2, with TRBD2 identical over 7 bases. The J call may be in error: the DNA end matches TRBJ2-7 better. The CDR3 spans 14 residues. Germline CDR1 reads SNHLY; CDR2 reads FYNNEI. CDR3: CARGRDPSSYEQYF. CDR3 in DNA: TGTGCCAGGGGGAGGGACCCCAGCTCCTACGAGCAGTACTTC.

This chain joins TRBV9 and TRBJ1-6; 7 bases align to TRBD1. Trimming took 3 bases from V and 9 from J; bases not matched to a gene: 9. CDR1 is SGDLS, CDR2 YYNGEE, per germline. The CDR3 extends over 15 amino acids. Written as DNA, the CDR3 is TGTGCCAGCAGCGCCGTCCAGGGGGTTGTTTCACCCCTCCACTTT. It codes for CASSAVQGVVSPLHF. The variable domain in full, completed from reference TRBV9 and TRBJ1-6, reads DSGVTQTPKHLITATGQRVTLRCSPRSGDLSVYWYQQSLDQGLQFLIQYYNGEERAKGNILERFSAQQFPDLHSELNLSSLELGDSALYFCASSAVQGVVSPLHFGNGTRLTVT.

The chain has TRBV5-4 and TRBJ2-7; 7 bases are a match to TRBD1. The J segment lost 2 bases and the V segment lost 3 bases, leaving 5 bases of the junction unmatched. Per the germline V gene, CDR1 is SGHNT and CDR2 is YYREEE (reference sequence). CDR3 size: 14 residues. The CDR3: CASSSGTATYEQYF. In DNA form, the CDR3 reads TGTGCCAGCAGCTCCGGGACAGCTACCTACGAGCAGTACTTC.

The V and J genes are TRBV6-5 and TRBJ1-1; D gene ambiguous. Germline V gives CDR1 MNHEY, CDR2 SVGAGI. Trimming shortened V by 5 bases and J by 3 bases, and 13 bases separated the two germline ends. The CDR3 runs 14 residues. The CDR3 protein is CASSEATHYTEAFF. For the CDR3, the DNA is TGTGCCAGCAGTGAGGCCACACATTACACTGAAGCTTTCTTT.

As for this clone: A junction boundary mismatches the germline segment, possibly from a read error. CDR3 DNA: TGTGCCGGCAGTTTATCTAGGACAGCAACGGGTGAGCAGTACTTC. Residues: CAGSLSRTATGEQYF. This chain uses TRBV27 with TRBJ2-7; tentative D call: TRBD1 (6 bases). From germline, CDR1 is MNHEY and CDR2 SMNVEV (reference sequence). The CDR3 is made up of 15 amino acids.